The source of this TCR beta chain is a study of Ad26.COV2.S vaccination and SARS-CoV-2 variants. Germline values: CDR1 MNHNS, CDR2 SASEGT. V lost 5 bases and J 6 bases, leaving 17 bases between the germline ends. The CDR3 spans 14 residues. The table came from immunoSEQ multiplex PCR; TCRdb's copy has only in-frame clones and leaves some out. The sample includes around 370,000 clones, about 92% of them seen just once. Study-wide points: Non-spike TCR breadth showed similarity between vaccine and placebo recipients.

Worth noting for this clone: The antigen is undetermined.

The V and J genes are TRBV6-1 and TRBJ2-7; D is unresolved. The sequence came from a human donor who had recovered from COVID-19. Sequences were derived from peripheral blood, sampled after recovery from COVID-19. The CDR3 DNA follows: TGTGCCAGCAGTCTGCCCCATGCGGTCTCCGAGCAGTACTTC. Its translation: CASSLPHAVSEQYF.